This T cell receptor beta chain was found in a study of blood T cell repertoires in COVID-19. Across the whole study: The United States, Italy and Spain were the sources of the acute and convalescent COVID-19 samples. T cells, B-cell-depleted T cells, or PBMCs provided the cDNA or gDNA that served as material.

Sequenced by immunoSEQ multiplex PCR; TCRdb stores in-frame clones only, minus some. The sample yields 90,000 to 100,000 clones, about nine tenths seen once. The CDR3 loop spans 14 amino acids. Trimming removed 4 bases from V and 1 base from J; junction bases left unmatched: 2. Looked up from germline, CDR1 is SGHRS and CDR2 is YFSETQ. The V and J genes are TRBV5-1 and TRBJ2-5, with 9 bases that match TRBD1. The receptor was derived from a man aged 50 or older with acute or convalescent COVID-19. Sequenced input: peripheral blood. CDR3 in amino acids: CASSRTGVQETQYF. As DNA, the CDR3 is TGCGCCAGCAGCAGGACAGGGGTCCAAGAGACCCAGTACTTC.